This entry lists 28 T cell receptor beta chains sequenced from one sample in a study of blood T cell repertoires in COVID-19. Generated by immunoSEQ multiplex PCR, the TCRdb table keeps only in-frame clones and is missing some. The sample lists 150,000 to 200,000 clones, about three quarters occurring once. Sequencing input: peripheral blood. The receptors originated from an elderly woman with active or convalescent COVID-19.

The CDR3 here is CATIRDRGNEPQHF. For the CDR3, the DNA is TGTGCCACCATCCGGGACAGGGGTAATGAGCCCCAGCATTTT. The chain recombines TRBV15 with TRBJ1-5; 10 bases align to TRBD1. V lost 7 bases, J lost 8 bases, and 8 bases stayed unmatched. The CDR3 extends over 14 amino acids. Per germline, CDR1 LNHNV and CDR2 YYDKDF (reference sequence).

This clone has just one count. The chain employs TRBV6-5 and TRBJ1-6, with D perhaps TRBD1 (6 bases). The length of the CDR3 is 12 residues. Trimming pared 10 bases from V and 4 bases from J, leaving 8 bases between. Germline V gene data show CDR1 as MNHEY and CDR2 as SVGAGI. The CDR3 DNA reads TGTGCCATAGGGGGATATAATTCACCCCTCCACTTT. Amino acid sequence: CAIGGYNSPLHF.

The chain couples TRBV3-1 (or the pseudogene TRBV3-2) to TRBJ2-6; D possibly corresponds to TRBD2 (5 bases). Germline CDR1 LGHDT, CDR2 YNNKEL (reference sequence). The ends were cut back, 4 bases at V and 4 bases at J, with 11 bases in the middle. This CDR3 has 15 residues. This chain's CDR3 is CASSLGSAGANVLTF. For the CDR3, the DNA is TGTGCCAGCAGCCTAGGGAGCGCCGGGGCCAACGTCCTGACTTTC.

V is TRBV11-3 and J is TRBJ2-7; no definite D call. CDR1 is SGHNT, CDR2 YENEEA, per germline. The CDR3 is 15 residues long. V was shortened by 9 bases and J by 1 base, with 19 bases between the two germline ends. The CDR3 DNA sequence: TGTGCCAGGAGAACCTGTCCCGTCGGGTCCTACGAGCAGTACTTC. This sequence encodes CARRTCPVGSYEQYF.

The gene calls are TRBV6-4 and TRBJ1-5; D is possibly TRBD1 (5 bases). The V gene's germline CDR1 is MRHNA and CDR2 SNTAGT. Trimming removed 2 bases at V and 1 base at J, with 9 bases between. This CDR3 is 15 amino acids long. The CDR3 DNA is TGTGCCAGCAGTGACGGCAGGGCGAGCAATCAGCCCCAGCATTTT. It yields the protein CASSDGRASNQPQHF.

This rearrangement joins TRBV7-2 to TRBJ2-1; D gene ambiguous. The CDR3 has 12 residues. With 5 bases removed from V and 15 bases from J, the gap between germline ends came to 17 bases. Germline CDR1 is SGHTA and CDR2 is FQGNSA. This chain's CDR3 is CASSESNRVWFF. As DNA, the CDR3 is TGTGCCAGCAGCGAGTCGAACCGTGTATGGTTCTTC.

This clone has a single count. The chain combines TRBV19 with TRBJ1-4; D uncertain. The CDR3 contains 12 residues. Germline V gene data show CDR1 as LNHDA and CDR2 as SQIVND (reference sequence). Trimming took off 5 bases at V and 4 bases at J, with 5 bases between the two ends. CDR3 residues: CASSHSNEKLFF. The CDR3, as DNA: TGTGCCAGTAGTCACAGTAATGAAAAACTGTTTTTT.

CDR3 nucleotides: TGTGCCAGCAACTCCCGGACAGGGGAAGCCCAGTACTTC. Amino acids: CASNSRTGEAQYF. The rearrangement joins TRBV5-4 to TRBJ2-5; 9 bases line up with TRBD1. The junction had 9 bases not matched to a gene; V was cut back by 6 bases and J by 9 bases. This CDR3 is 13 amino acids long. The germline V gene has CDR1 SGHNT and CDR2 YYREEE (reference sequence).

This clone was counted once. The genes are TRBV5-6 and TRBJ1-4, with 12 bases lining up with TRBD1. CDR1 and CDR2 (germline): SGHDT, YYEEEE. V gave up 0 bases and J gave up 7 bases; unmatched junction bases: 4. CDR3 length equals 16 residues. CDR3 loop: CASSLVGTGGAEKLFF. In DNA form, the CDR3 reads TGTGCCAGCAGCTTGGTAGGGACAGGGGGCGCTGAAAAACTGTTTTTT. Full variable domain (missing parts from reference TRBV5-6 and TRBJ1-4): DAGVTQSPTHLIKTRGQQVTLRCSPKSGHDTVSWYQQALGQGPQFIFQYYEEEERQRGNFPDRFSGHQFPNYSSELNVNALLLGDSALYLCASSLVGTGGAEKLFFGSGTQLSVL.

This rearrangement joins TRBV11-2 to TRBJ2-5, with TRBD2 matching 11 bases. J lost 5 bases, V lost 4 bases, and 15 bases had no gene match. Germline V gene data show CDR1 as SGHAT and CDR2 as FQNNGV. CDR3 length: 18 residues. This CDR3 is CASSWDPSGGKGLETQYF. As DNA, the CDR3 is TGTGCCAGCAGCTGGGACCCTAGCGGGGGGAAAGGGTTGGAGACCCAGTACTTC.

This clone was recorded once. CDR3 sequence (DNA): TGCGCCAGCAGCGAAACAGGGTGGAACACCGGGGAGCTGTTTTTT. Translated, it gives CASSETGWNTGELFF. V usage is TRBV5-1 and J usage is TRBJ2-2, with a weak D call TRBD1 (6 bases). Trimming removed 4 bases at V and 1 base at J, with 11 bases between. CDR3 length: 15 residues. The germline CDR1 and CDR2 sequences are SGHRS and YFSETQ.

DNA for the CDR3: TGTGCCATCAGTGAGCAGGCAGGTAGCACAGATACGCAGTATTTT. Translation: CAISEQAGSTDTQYF. The chain is built from TRBV10-3 and TRBJ2-3; D remains ambiguous. This CDR3 region has 15 residues. The ends were cut back, 2 bases at V and 0 bases at J, with 9 bases in the middle. CDR1 and CDR2 (germline): ENHRY, SYGVKD.

The chain carries TRBV5-6 and TRBJ2-7, with D uncertain. In germline, CDR1 is SGHDT, CDR2 YYEEEE. V lost 0 bases to trimming and J lost 3 bases, with 7 bases between them. This CDR3 comprises 13 residues. The CDR3 nucleotides read TGTGCCAGCAGCTTGGGAGGAGACTACGAGCAGTACTTC. Protein product: CASSLGGDYEQYF.

The chain has TRBV27 and TRBJ2-2; a weak D match, TRBD1 (5 bases). Between the trimmed V and J ends, which lost 4 bases and 5 bases, there was a span of 11 bases. The CDR3 length is 14 residues. Looked up from germline, CDR1 is MNHEY and CDR2 is SMNVEV (reference sequence). The CDR3 nucleotides are TGTGCCAGCAGTTCCAGGGATTTGACCGGGGAGCTGTTTTTT. Its protein is CASSSRDLTGELFF.

V gene TRBV6-5 combines with J gene TRBJ2-1, with 8 bases fitting TRBD2. J was trimmed by 0 bases and V by 4 bases; bases with no gene match: 2. This CDR3 has 15 residues. From germline, CDR1 is MNHEY and CDR2 SVGAGI. The CDR3 sequence: CASSLAGLSYNEQFF. The CDR3 coding sequence is TGTGCCAGCAGTTTAGCGGGGCTCTCCTACAATGAGCAGTTCTTC.

This clone has at least ten counts. The chain combines TRBV6-2 or TRBV6-3 with TRBJ2-7; the D gene is possibly TRBD2 (5 bases). The CDR3 totals 14 residues. V was clipped by 3 bases and J by 0 bases, with 9 bases between them. Looked up from germline, CDR1 is MNHEY and CDR2 is SVGEGT. CDR3 nucleotide sequence: TGTGCCAGCAGTTATGTCGGGGTCTCCTACGAGCAGTACTTC. Residues: CASSYVGVSYEQYF.

The rearrangement links TRBV11-2 to TRBJ1-2; 7 bases are a match to TRBD1. Germline values: CDR1 SGHAT, CDR2 FQNNGV. The junction had 3 bases not matched to a gene; V was cut back by 3 bases and J by 5 bases. The CDR3 is 13 residues long. The CDR3 sequence is CASSLDRRYGYTF. CDR3 coding DNA: TGTGCCAGCAGCTTGGACAGGAGATATGGCTACACCTTC.

This rearrangement joins TRBV3-1 (or the pseudogene TRBV3-2) to TRBJ1-5; D not certain. The CDR3 length is 13 residues. The V and J ends lost 0 bases and 5 bases respectively, with 5 bases between them. The germline V gene encodes CDR1 LGHDT and CDR2 YNNKEL (reference sequence). CDR3 in amino acids: CASSQDPDQPQHF. The CDR3 bases are TGTGCCAGCAGCCAAGACCCCGATCAGCCCCAGCATTTT.

V is TRBV4-1 and J is TRBJ2-5, with TRBD2 matching over 8 bases. The V gene end was trimmed by 2 bases and the J gene end by 7 bases; junction bases not matched to a gene: 12. The germline V gene encodes CDR1 MGHRA and CDR2 YSYEKL. The CDR3 has 16 residues. The CDR3 loop reads CASSQFSGEGPGTQYF. The CDR3 DNA follows: TGCGCCAGCAGCCAATTTAGCGGGGAAGGACCAGGGACCCAGTACTTC.

The CDR3: CASSEVKGTGYGYTF. CDR3 nucleotides: TGTGCCAGCAGCGAGGTAAAAGGGACAGGGTATGGCTACACCTTC. This chain links TRBV9 with TRBJ1-2, with 9 nucleotides matching TRBD1. V lost 3 bases to trimming and J lost 5 bases; unmatched junction nucleotides: 8. CDR3 length: 15 residues. In germline, CDR1 is SGDLS, CDR2 YYNGEE.

The V call is TRBV2, the J call TRBJ1-1, with D possibly being TRBD1 (6 bases). The CDR3 totals 13 residues. Trimming took 6 bases from V and 3 from J, leaving 11 bases between them. Germline V gene data show CDR1 as SNHLY and CDR2 as FYNNEI. The CDR3 loop reads CASRTRQDTEAFF. The CDR3 DNA sequence: TGTGCCAGCAGAACCAGACAGGACACTGAAGCTTTCTTT. Full variable domain (rest looked up from reference TRBV2 and TRBJ1-1): EPEVTQTPSHQVTQMGQEVILRCVPISNHLYFYWYRQILGQKVEFLVSFYNNEISEKSEIFDDQFSVERPDGSNFTLKIRSTKLEDSAMYFCASRTRQDTEAFFGQGTRLTVV.

J is TRBJ2-7 and V is TRBV2; 9 bases map to TRBD2. J was trimmed by 5 bases and V by 5 bases; bases with no gene match: 7. The germline CDR1 and CDR2 sequences are SNHLY and FYNNEI. The CDR3 loop spans 14 amino acids. CDR3 loop: CASSYVAGVHEQYF. The CDR3 DNA reads as TGTGCCAGCAGTTATGTAGCGGGGGTACACGAGCAGTACTTC.

The chain employs TRBV6-5 and TRBJ1-1, with no clear D. The CDR3 is 13 residues long. Trimming cost V 4 bases and J 1 base, with 7 bases left between them. Germline V gene data show CDR1 as MNHEY and CDR2 as SVGAGI. As DNA, the CDR3 is TGTGCCAGCAGTTTTCTACCGAACACTGAAGCTTTCTTT. It yields the protein CASSFLPNTEAFF.

The chain combines TRBV15 with TRBJ2-2; 10 bases line up with TRBD1. This CDR3 spans 16 amino acids. With 0 bases clipped from V and 7 bases from J, the junction kept 5 bases outside the gene matches. The germline CDR1 and CDR2 sequences are LNHNV and YYDKDF (reference sequence). In DNA form, the CDR3 reads TGTGCCACCAGCAGAGATGAGACAGGGGGCTTCGGGGAGCTGTTTTTT. This translates into CATSRDETGGFGELFF. Full variable domain (missing parts from reference TRBV15 and TRBJ2-2): DAMVIQNPRYQVTQFGKPVTLSCSQTLNHNVMYWYQQKSSQAPKLLFHYYDKDFNNEADTPDNFQSRRPNTSFCFLDIRSPGLGDTAMYLCATSRDETGGFGELFFGEGSRLTVL.

The genes are TRBV6-1 and TRBJ1-4, with D possibly matching TRBD1 (5 bases). The V end was cut by 1 base, the J end by 10 bases, with 16 bases between. Germline CDR1 MNHNS, CDR2 SASEGT. The length of the CDR3 is 15 residues. The CDR3 is CASSEVGPGRGKLFF. CDR3 sequence (DNA): TGTGCCAGCAGTGAAGTTGGGCCAGGGCGGGGAAAACTGTTTTTT.

This clone is a singleton in its sample. J is TRBJ2-4 and V is TRBV6-1; perhaps TRBD2 as D (5 bases). V lost 2 bases, J lost 7 bases, and 9 bases lay in between. This CDR3 has 13 residues. The germline CDR1 and CDR2 sequences are MNHNS and SASEGT. The CDR3 protein is CASSEKLGNIQYF. Here the CDR3 DNA reads TGTGCCAGCAGTGAAAAACTAGGGAACATTCAGTACTTC.

This CDR3 is CASSPWGQGLQPQHF. CDR3 DNA: TGTGCCAGCAGCCCCTGGGGACAGGGGCTTCAGCCCCAGCATTTT. The chain uses TRBV7-9 and TRBJ1-5; 10 nucleotides agree with TRBD1. The CDR3 covers 15 residues. V shed 5 bases, J shed 6 bases, and the junction held 7 bases outside the gene matches. In germline, CDR1 is SEHNR, CDR2 FQNEAQ (reference sequence).

The rearrangement joins TRBV4-1 to TRBJ2-2, with TRBD2 identical over 10 bases. The V gene's germline CDR1 is MGHRA and CDR2 YSYEKL. This CDR3 has 15 amino acids. V trimming: 1 base; J trimming: 9 bases; junction bases outside the gene matches: 5. The CDR3 is CASSQALAGVRELFF. The CDR3 DNA sequence: TGCGCCAGCAGCCAAGCTCTAGCGGGGGTCCGGGAGCTGTTTTTT.